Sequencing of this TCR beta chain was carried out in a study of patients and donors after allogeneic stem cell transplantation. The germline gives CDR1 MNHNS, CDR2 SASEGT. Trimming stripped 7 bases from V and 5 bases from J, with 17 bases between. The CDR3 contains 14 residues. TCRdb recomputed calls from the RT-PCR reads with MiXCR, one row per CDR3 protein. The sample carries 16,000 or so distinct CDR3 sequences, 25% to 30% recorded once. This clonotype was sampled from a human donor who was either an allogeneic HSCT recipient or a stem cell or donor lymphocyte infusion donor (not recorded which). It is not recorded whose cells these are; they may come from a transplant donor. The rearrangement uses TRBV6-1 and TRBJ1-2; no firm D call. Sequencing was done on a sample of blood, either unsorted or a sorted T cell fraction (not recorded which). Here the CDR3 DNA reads TGTGCCAGCACCCTATGGTCAGGCCAATATGGCTACACCTTC. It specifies CASTLWSGQYGYTF.